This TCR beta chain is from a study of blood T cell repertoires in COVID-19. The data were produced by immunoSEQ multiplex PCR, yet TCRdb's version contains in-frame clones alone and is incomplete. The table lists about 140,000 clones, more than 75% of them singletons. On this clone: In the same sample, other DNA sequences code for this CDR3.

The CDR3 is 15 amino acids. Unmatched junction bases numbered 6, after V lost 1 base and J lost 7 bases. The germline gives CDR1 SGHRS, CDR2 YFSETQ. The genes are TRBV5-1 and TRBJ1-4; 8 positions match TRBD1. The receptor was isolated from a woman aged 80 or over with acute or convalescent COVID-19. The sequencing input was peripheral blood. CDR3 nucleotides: TGCGCCAGCAGCTTGACACAGGGGGGCGGTGAAAAACTGTTTTTT. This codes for CASSLTQGGGEKLFF. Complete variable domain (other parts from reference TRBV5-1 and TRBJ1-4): KAGVTQTPRYLIKTRGQQVTLSCSPISGHRSVSWYQQTPGQGLQFLFEYFSETQRNKGNFPGRFSGRQFSNSRSEMNVSTLELGDSALYLCASSLTQGGGEKLFFGSGTQLSVL.